This T cell receptor (beta chain) stems from a study of shared clonotypes between healthy human individuals. This clone occurred once. Its antigen remains unidentified. Sequencing was performed with immunoSEQ multiplex PCR; in TCRdb, only in-frame clones are kept and a portion is missing. The sample has hundreds of thousands of clones, roughly 96% seen once. Findings and limits, study-wide: The naive CD4 repertoires of several donors were compared, and around 4.9% of clonotypes were shared. Depth was large, yet rarefaction showed that sorted-subset sequencing was incomplete.

Only CD45RO-negative cells positively selected for CCR7 counted as naive CD8 cells, so terminally differentiated effector memory CD45RA+ cells were excluded. Germline V gene data show CDR1 as MNHEY and CDR2 as SMNVEV (reference sequence). The CDR3 has 13 amino acids. Trimming took 7 bases from V and 7 from J; bases not matched to a gene: 4. The source of this sequence is a woman in her 30s in good health. The J gene is TRBJ2-1, the V gene TRBV27; 10 bases map to TRBD2. Specimen: naive CD8+ T cells sorted from blood. CDR3 sequence: CASKAGGPNEQFF. For the CDR3, the DNA is TGTGCCAGCAAAGCGGGAGGGCCTAATGAGCAGTTCTTC.